This T cell receptor (beta chain) stems from a study of tumor-infiltrating lymphocytes in primary liver carcinoma (dated by TCRdb to the late 2010s). In the study overall: Of the five patients (three men and two women, aged 30 to 69 years), four had hepatocellular carcinoma and one had combined HCC and intrahepatic cholangiocarcinoma. High reproducibility was observed for the technical replicate repertoires, with mean shared-clone rates approximately 0.9 and correlation coefficients above 0.95. Each sample produced roughly 3.5 to 7.5 million productive TCRbeta reads, and read depth showed no significant difference between tissue types. Across five regions of each liver tumor, along with adjacent normal tissue and blood, the study brought together TCRbeta repertoire sequencing, expression microarrays and whole-exome sequencing. To link TCRbeta repertoire diversity to the local molecular phenotype, the 25 or so tumor region samples were profiled with Agilent mRNA microarrays. The tumors of the five patients were staged as T1-T3 N0M0, with maximum diameters ranging from about 4.2 to 10 cm. A total of 35 or so specimens from 5 patients, comprising some 25 tumor regions, 5 adjacent noncancerous liver tissues and 5 peripheral blood samples, were covered by TCRbeta repertoire sequencing. Points the paper makes about the study in general: Comparison of CD4+ and CD8+ T cell repertoires was precluded by the use of bulk unsorted samples. Only about 8-25% of top clones were present in all five regions of a tumor, suggesting spatial heterogeneity of tumor-infiltrating T cells. Because only the TCR beta chain was sequenced and unpaired alpha chains were not captured, true repertoire diversity is likely underestimated. Repertoire overlap was found to be higher between tumor regions (mean roughly 35%) than between tumor-adjacent (roughly 17%) or tumor-blood (about 14%) pairs, consistent with antigen-driven expansion. With just a handful of patients in the study, the authors point out that the findings should be validated in a larger study. A significantly larger repertoire fraction was made up by the top 250 clones in tumors than in blood (p = 0.039).

CDR1 and CDR2, looked up from the germline V gene, are SQVTM and ANQGSEA. Measured from the cysteine to the phenylalanine, the CDR3 is 13 residues long. Only CDR3 DNA is held: 39 bases, read in frame from base 1. Starting from roughly 500 ng total RNA, TCRbeta-specific cDNA was produced by reverse transcription with a constant-region primer and ProtoScript II reverse transcriptase. TCRbeta libraries were built with three nested multiplex PCR rounds, a slightly modified ARM-PCR procedure. The first two PCR rounds used multiplex TRBV1-TRBV30 forward primers with a Cbeta reverse primer, each for approximately 11 cycles. Sample barcodes and Illumina adapters were added in a final 25-cycle PCR using Deep VentR polymerase. Before sequencing, amplicons of 200-500 bp were purified from gel using a QIAquick gel extraction kit. TCRbeta amplicons were sequenced on an Illumina HiSeq 2500 with 250-bp paired-end reads. On the authors' methods: Trimmomatic v0.33 was used to quality-trim the reads, and FLASH v1.2.11 was used to merge paired reads so that full CDR3 sequences could be recovered. V, D and J germline segments were assigned to the rearranged TCRbeta sequences by MiGEC v1.2.1b. Clonotype statistics and Shannon-Wiener diversity indices were calculated with VDJtools v1.0.0. Except for diversity analysis, only the 250 most abundant clonotypes of each sample were used in subsequent analyses to reduce sampling bias. In-frame beta chains were kept once TCRdb had trimmed the public reads at Q25 with fastp and called clones with MiXCR. Each record represents a unique CDR3 protein, reported with the most common genes and DNA among its rows. The V and J calls come from TCRdb's annotation, not from the publication. The sample data list approximately 40,000 distinct CDR3 sequences, and around 70% of these were observed just once. Jointly, the top ten make up about a fifth of the sample.

As concerns this clonotype: Its antigen remains unidentified. One end of the junction is discordant with germline, which a read error may explain.

Total RNA and DNA were co-extracted from about 20-30 mg of bulk tissue with the AllPrep DNA/RNA mini kit, without cell sorting. Between November 2015 and early 2016, roughly 5 patients in China with histopathologically diagnosed primary liver carcinoma had their tumors surgically resected. Chronic HBV infection was present in the patients, and the patients were treatment-naive at sampling. Each tumor was sampled at five spatially separated regions: the tumor centre plus the superior, inferior, left-lateral and right-lateral poles. Histology showed that every tumor sample contained more than 80% viable tumor cells. Fresh tumor and adjacent tissue pieces were bisected; one half was stored in RNAlater at -80°C, the other sent for histology.

The TCR comes from a middle-aged man with primary liver carcinoma and hepatitis B virus infection. Recombination connected TRBV29-1 to TRBJ1-4; too little of a D gene remains to name it. Input material: liver tumor tissue from sampling region 2. Read against the paper, the sample's cell subset or site label means: tumor region T2, inferior pole. The CDR3: CSVGRVRSEKLVF. The nucleotide sequence is given as TGCAGCGTTGGCCGGGTGCGGAGTGAAAAACTGGTCTTT.